This T cell receptor (beta chain) was captured in a study of T cells in Graves' hyperthyroidism and ophthalmopathy. This clonotype was seen repeatedly, ten times or more. The CDR3 length is 13 residues. In germline, CDR1 is SQVTM, CDR2 ANQGSEA. The V gene lost 7 bases and the J gene lost 5 bases, with 15 bases spanning the gap. TCR beta CDR3 regions were amplified from RNA transcripts. The primer set for the first-round RT-PCR of the TCR CDR3 was HTBI. TCRdb independently ran MiXCR on the multiplex PCR reads; one entry per CDR3 protein. Of around 290,000 distinct CDR3 sequences listed, roughly an eighth are singletons. Orbital computed tomography and thyroid ultrasound, together with serum TRAb and thyroxine and clinical symptoms, were used for diagnoses.

This chain uses TRBV29-1 with TRBJ2-1; D gene unclear. The specimen sequenced was blood. The source is a woman in her thirties or forties with Graves' hyperthyroidism. This CDR3 reads CSAFPGNNNEQFF. CDR3 nucleotides: TGCAGCGCCTTCCCTGGGAACAACAATGAGCAGTTCTTC.